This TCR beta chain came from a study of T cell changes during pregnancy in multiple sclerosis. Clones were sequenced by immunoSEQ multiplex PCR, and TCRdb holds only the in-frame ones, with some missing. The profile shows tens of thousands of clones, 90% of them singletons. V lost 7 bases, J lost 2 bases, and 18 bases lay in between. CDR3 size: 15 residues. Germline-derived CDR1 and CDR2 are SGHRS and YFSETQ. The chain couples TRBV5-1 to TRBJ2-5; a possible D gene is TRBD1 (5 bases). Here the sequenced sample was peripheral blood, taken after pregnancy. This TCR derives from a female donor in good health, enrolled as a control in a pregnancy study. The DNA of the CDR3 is TGCGCCAGCCAGAGTCAGGGCAGCCCACAAGAGACCCAGTACTTC. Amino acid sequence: CASQSQGSPQETQYF.